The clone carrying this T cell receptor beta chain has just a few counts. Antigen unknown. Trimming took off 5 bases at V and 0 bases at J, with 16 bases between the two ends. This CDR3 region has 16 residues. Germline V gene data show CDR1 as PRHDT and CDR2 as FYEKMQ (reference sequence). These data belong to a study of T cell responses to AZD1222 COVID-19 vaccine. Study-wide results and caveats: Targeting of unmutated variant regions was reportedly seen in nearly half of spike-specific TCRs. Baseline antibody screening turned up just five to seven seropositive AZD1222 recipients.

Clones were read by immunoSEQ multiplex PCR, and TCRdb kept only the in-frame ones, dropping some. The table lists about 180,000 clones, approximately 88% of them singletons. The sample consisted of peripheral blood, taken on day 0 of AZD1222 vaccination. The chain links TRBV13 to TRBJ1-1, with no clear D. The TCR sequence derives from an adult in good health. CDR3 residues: CASSPARTVVNTEAFF. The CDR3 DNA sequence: TGTGCCAGCAGCCCCGCCCGGACTGTAGTGAACACTGAAGCTTTCTTT.